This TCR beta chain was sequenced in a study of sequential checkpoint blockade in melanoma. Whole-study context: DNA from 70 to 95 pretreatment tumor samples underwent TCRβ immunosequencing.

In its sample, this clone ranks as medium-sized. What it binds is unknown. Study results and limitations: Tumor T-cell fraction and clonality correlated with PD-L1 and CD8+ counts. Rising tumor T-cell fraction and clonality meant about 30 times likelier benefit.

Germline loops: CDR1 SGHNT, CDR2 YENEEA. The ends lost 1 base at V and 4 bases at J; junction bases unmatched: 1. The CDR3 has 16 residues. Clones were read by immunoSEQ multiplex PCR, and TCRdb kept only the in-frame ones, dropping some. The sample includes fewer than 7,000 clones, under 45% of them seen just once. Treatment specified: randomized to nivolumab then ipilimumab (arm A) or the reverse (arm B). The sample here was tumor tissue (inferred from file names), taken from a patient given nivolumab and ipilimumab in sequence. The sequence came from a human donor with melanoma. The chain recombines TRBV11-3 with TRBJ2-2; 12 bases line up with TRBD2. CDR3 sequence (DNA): TGTGCCAGCAGCTTAGGACTAGCGGGAGCCACCGGGGAGCTGTTTTTT. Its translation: CASSLGLAGATGELFF.